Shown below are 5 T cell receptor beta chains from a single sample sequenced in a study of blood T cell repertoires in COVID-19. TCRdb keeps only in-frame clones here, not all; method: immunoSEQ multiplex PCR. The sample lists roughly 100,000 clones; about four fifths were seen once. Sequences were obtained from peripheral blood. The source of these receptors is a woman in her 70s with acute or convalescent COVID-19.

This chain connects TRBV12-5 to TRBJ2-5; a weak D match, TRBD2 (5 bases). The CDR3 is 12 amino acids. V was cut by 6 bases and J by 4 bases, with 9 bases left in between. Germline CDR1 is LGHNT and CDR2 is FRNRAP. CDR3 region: CASGGGLETQYF. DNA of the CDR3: TGTGCTAGTGGGGGCGGGTTAGAGACCCAGTACTTC.

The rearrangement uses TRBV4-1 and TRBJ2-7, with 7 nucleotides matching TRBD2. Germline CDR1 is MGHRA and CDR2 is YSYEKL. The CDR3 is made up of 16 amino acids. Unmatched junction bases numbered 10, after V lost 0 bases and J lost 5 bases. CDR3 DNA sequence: TGCGCCAGCAGCCAAGAGGGCGGTGGGAGGGCCGACGAGCAGTACTTC. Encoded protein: CASSQEGGGRADEQYF.

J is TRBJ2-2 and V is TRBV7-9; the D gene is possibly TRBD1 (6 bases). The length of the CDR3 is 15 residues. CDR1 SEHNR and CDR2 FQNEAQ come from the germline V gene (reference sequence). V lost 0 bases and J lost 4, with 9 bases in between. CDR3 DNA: TGTGCCAGCAGCTTAGCTGGGGGCGGCACCGGGGAGCTGTTTTTT. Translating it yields CASSLAGGGTGELFF.

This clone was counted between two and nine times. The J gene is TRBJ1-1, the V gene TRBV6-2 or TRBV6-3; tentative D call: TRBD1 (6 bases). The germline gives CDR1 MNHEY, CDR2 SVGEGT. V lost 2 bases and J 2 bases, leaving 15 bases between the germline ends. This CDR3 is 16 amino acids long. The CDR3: CASSYKVGQPNTEAFF. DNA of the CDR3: TGTGCCAGCAGTTACAAAGTCGGACAGCCAAACACTGAAGCTTTCTTT.

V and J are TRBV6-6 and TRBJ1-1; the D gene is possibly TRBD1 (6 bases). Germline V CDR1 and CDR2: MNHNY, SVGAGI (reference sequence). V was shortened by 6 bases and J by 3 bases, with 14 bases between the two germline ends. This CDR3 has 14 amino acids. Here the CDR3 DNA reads TGTGCCAGCAGCCCAACCGACAGGCACACTGAAGCTTTCTTT. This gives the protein CASSPTDRHTEAFF.